The clone carrying this T cell receptor (beta chain) was recorded a few times. Trimming at V came to 6 bases and at J to 5 bases, leaving 8 bases not matched to a gene. Looked up from germline, CDR1 is MGHDK and CDR2 is SYGVNS. The CDR3 runs to 14 residues. Per the study methods: Reference gene primer amplification yielded estimated nucleated cell counts. TCRdb's table, derived via immunoSEQ multiplex PCR, lists solely in-frame clones and lacks some. That table gives V, J and clone size, and the DNA gave D and trimming. Among nearly 350,000 clones listed, around nine tenths were seen once. The entry originates in a study of blood T cell repertoires in COVID-19. Whole-study context: Researchers got acute and convalescent COVID-19 samples from the United States, Italy and Spain. From T cells, B-cell-depleted T cells, or PBMCs came the material, which was cDNA or gDNA.

V gene TRBV25-1 combines with J gene TRBJ1-1, with TRBD1 matching 8 bases. The sample was peripheral blood. This clonotype originated in a woman aged 18-29 years who had recovered from COVID-19. The CDR3 DNA is TGTGCCAGCAGAGAGACGGGACAGGCGACTGAAGCTTTCTTT. Its protein product is CASRETGQATEAFF.